A selection of T cell receptor beta chains follows, all from one sample in a study of beta chain features in type 1 diabetes. Generated by immunoSEQ multiplex PCR, the TCRdb table keeps only in-frame clones and is missing some. Found here are 400,000 or so clones, roughly a tenth of them singletons; the top ten hold approximately 0.6%. The sequencing input was central memory CD4+ T cells from blood. These receptors all come from a man aged 25 to 40 with type 1 diabetes. CDR3s leave out the opening cysteine and the closing phenylalanine or tryptophan.

J	V	CDR3
TRBJ2-3	TRBV7-2	ASSLVGVGTDTQY
TRBJ2-7	TRBV7-2	ASSLGQGFYEQY
TRBJ2-5	TRBV6-5	ASSEETQY
TRBJ2-2	TRBV10-3	AISTPKSNTGELF
TRBJ1-3	TRBV28	ASTEDQNTIY
TRBJ2-1	TRBV19	ASSTWTSGQF
TRBJ2-7	TRBV19	ASSISSEYEQY
TRBJ2-2	TRBV30	AWTKTRGSTGELF
TRBJ2-3	TRBV5-1	ASHAGATRTDTQY
.	TRBV28	ASSSATGRYEQY
TRBJ2-2	TRBV7-2	ASRPGTSPTGELF
TRBJ2-1	TRBV10-2	ASSDVGGYNEQF
TRBJ2-1	TRBV7-9	ASSSPLGYNEQF
TRBJ1-2	TRBV7-2	ASSTGTGGRGYT
TRBJ1-2	TRBV5-4	ASSLGQGAEGYT
TRBJ1-1	TRBV5-1	ASSPGQGAWNTEAF
TRBJ2-1	TRBV28	ASRSGKDYNEQF
TRBJ2-3	TRBV28	ASSAQDTQY
TRBJ1-1	TRBV5-4	ASSLARGEAF
TRBJ2-3	TRBV30	AWRWRGPDTQY
TRBJ2-1	TRBV6-5	ASSQTSAPYNEQF
TRBJ1-2	TRBV13	ASSLGHRVDYGYT
TRBJ1-1	TRBV6-6	ASLSDRNTEAF
TRBJ2-3	TRBV28	ASRPSGRSGTDTQY
TRBJ2-3	TRBV6-4	ASSPGQGADTQY
TRBJ1-5	TRBV19	ASSIPQGFRQPQH
TRBJ2-2	TRBV7-2	ASSEGLGGTGELF
TRBJ2-7	TRBV14	ASSLIAGAGYEQY